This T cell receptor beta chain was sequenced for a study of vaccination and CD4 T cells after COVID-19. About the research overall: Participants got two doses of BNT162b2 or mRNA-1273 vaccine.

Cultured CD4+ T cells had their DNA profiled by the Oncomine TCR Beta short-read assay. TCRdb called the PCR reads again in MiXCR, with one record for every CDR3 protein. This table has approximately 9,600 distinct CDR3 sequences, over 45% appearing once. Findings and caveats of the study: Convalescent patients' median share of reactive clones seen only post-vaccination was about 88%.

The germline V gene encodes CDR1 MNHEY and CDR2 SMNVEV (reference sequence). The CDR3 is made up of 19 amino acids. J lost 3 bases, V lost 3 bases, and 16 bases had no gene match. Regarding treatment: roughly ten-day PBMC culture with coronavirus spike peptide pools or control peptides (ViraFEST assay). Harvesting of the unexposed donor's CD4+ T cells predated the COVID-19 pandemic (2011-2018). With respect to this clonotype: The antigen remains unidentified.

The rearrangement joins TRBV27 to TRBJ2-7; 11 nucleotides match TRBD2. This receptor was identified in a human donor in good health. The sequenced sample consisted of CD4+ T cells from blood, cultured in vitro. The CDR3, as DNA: TGTGCCAGCAGTTTTCTAACCTCGCCTTCTAGCGGGAGGAGCTACGAGCAGTACTTC. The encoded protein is CASSFLTSPSSGRSYEQYF.